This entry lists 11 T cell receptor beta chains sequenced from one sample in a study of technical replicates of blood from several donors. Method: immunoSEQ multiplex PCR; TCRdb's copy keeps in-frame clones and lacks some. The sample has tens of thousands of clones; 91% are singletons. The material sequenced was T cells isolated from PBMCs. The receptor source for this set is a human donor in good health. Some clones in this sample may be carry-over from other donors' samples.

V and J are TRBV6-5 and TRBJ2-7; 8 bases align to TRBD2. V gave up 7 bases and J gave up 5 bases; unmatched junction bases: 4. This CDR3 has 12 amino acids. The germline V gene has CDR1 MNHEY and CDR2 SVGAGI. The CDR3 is CASKGTRHEQYF. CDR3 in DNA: TGTGCCAGCAAAGGGACTAGGCACGAGCAGTACTTC.

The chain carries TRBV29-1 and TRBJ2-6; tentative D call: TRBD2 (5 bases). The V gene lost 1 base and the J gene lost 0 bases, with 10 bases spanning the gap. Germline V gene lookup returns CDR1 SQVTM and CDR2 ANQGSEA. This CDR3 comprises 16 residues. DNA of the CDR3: TGCAGCGTTGAAGGGCCGGGGTACTCTGGGGCCAACGTCCTGACTTTC. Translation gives CSVEGPGYSGANVLTF.

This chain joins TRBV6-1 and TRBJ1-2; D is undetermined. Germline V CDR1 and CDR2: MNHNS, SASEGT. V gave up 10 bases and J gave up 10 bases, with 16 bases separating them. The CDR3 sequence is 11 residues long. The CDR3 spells CAIQSSGSYTF. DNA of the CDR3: TGTGCCATCCAATCCTCCGGGTCCTACACCTTC.

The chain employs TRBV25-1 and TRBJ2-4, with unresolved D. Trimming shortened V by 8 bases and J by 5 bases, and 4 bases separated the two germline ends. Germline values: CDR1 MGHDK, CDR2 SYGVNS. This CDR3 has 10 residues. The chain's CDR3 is CASGENIQYF. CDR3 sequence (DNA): TGTGCCAGCGGAGAAAACATTCAGTACTTC.

CDR3 coding DNA: TGTGCCAGTAGTATGGGCAGGGATCTTTTCATGAACACTGAAGCTTTCTTT. It encodes CASSMGRDLFMNTEAFF. V gene TRBV19 combines with J gene TRBJ1-1, with D perhaps TRBD1 (5 bases). V was clipped by 3 bases and J by 0 bases, with 17 bases between them. The CDR3 has 17 residues. Germline lookup yields CDR1 LNHDA and CDR2 SQIVND (reference sequence).

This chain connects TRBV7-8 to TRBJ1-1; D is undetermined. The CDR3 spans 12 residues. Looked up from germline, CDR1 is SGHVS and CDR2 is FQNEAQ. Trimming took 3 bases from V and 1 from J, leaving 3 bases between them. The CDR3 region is CASSFRNTEAFF. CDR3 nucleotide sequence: TGTGCCAGCAGCTTCCGGAACACTGAAGCTTTCTTT.

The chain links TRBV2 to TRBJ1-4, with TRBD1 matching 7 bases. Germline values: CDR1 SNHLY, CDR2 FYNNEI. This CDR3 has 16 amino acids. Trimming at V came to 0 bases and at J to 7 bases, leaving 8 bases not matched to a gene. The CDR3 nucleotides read TGTGCCAGCAGTGAAGCGCTTTGGCAGGGGGGTGAAAAACTGTTTTTT. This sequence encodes CASSEALWQGGEKLFF.

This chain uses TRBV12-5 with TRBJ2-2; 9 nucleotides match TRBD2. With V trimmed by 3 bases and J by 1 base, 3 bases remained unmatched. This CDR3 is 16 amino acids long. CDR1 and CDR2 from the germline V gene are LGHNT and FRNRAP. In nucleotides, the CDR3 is TGTGCTAGTGGTTTTGGTAGCGGGGGGAACACCGGGGAGCTGTTTTTT. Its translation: CASGFGSGGNTGELFF.

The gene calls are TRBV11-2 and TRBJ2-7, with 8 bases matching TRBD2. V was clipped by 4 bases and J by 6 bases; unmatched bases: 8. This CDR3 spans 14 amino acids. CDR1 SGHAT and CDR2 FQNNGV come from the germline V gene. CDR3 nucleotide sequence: TGTGCCAGCAGCTCTTACAGCGGGAGAAGCGAGCAGTACTTC. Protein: CASSSYSGRSEQYF.

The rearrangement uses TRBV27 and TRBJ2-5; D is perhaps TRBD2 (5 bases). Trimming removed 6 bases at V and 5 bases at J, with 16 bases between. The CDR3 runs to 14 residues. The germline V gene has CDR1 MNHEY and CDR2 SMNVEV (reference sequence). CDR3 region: CASRMERRFETQYF. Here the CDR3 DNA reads TGTGCCAGCAGGATGGAGCGGCGATTCGAGACCCAGTACTTC.

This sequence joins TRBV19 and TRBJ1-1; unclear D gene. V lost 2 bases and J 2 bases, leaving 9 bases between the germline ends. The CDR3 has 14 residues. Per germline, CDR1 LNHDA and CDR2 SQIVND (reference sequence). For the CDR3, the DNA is TGTGCCAGTAGTATACTAGGTTCTAACACTGAAGCTTTCTTT. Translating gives CASSILGSNTEAFF.